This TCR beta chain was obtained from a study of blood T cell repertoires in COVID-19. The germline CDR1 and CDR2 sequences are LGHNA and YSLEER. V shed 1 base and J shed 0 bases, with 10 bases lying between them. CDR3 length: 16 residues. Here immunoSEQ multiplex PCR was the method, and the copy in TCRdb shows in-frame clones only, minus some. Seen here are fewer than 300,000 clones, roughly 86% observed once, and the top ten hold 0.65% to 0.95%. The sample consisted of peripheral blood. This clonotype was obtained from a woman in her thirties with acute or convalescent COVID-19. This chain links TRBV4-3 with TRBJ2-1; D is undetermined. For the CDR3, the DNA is TGCGCCAGCAGCCAAGTCGCTTCCAGCTCCTACAATGAGCAGTTCTTC. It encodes CASSQVASSSYNEQFF.